This T cell receptor beta chain was sequenced for a study of technical replicates of blood from four donors (dated by TCRdb to between 2016 and 2019). Library construction relied on the immunoSEQ multiplex PCR assay. TCRdb limited this immuneACCESS table to in-frame rearrangements with V and J called. A share of clones is missing; checked studies link under half to unresolved V genes, and the rest is unexplained. This sample comprises almost 90,000 clones, 95% of them detected only once. Of the sample, approximately 0.35% falls within the top ten clones. Via the germline V gene (reference sequence), CDR1 is SGHKS and CDR2 YYEKEE. The trim is 0 bases for V and 8 bases for J, with a gap of 12 bases between the germline ends. The CDR3 starts with the cysteine, ends with the phenylalanine, and has 14 residues. The sequence is cut down to CDR3 DNA, 42 bases in frame from base 1. As regards this clone: It lacks a known antigen. No base quality information exists; no much larger clone differs at one position.

Here the chain combines TRBV5-5 and TRBJ1-3; the D gene is unclear. This receptor was taken from a human donor in good health. Material for sequencing was T cells isolated from PBMCs. The DNA is TGTGCCAGCAGCTTGGAAGCGGGGAGAGACACCATATATTTT. The resulting protein is CASSLEAGRDTIYF.